This passage covers 5 T cell receptor beta chains from one sample sequenced in a study of regulatory T cells in long-lasting Graves disease. Relying on iRepertoire HTBI primers and Arm-PCR of CDR3 regions, the team built TCR beta libraries. Each CDR3 protein is one row after TCRdb ran MiXCR on the multiplex PCR reads. The table has a few hundred thousand distinct CDR3 sequences, roughly 21% seen once. The time point denotes: newly diagnosed GD, antithyroid drugs for less than 3 months. The authors made the TCR library using RNA they extracted from PBMCs. Sequences were derived from peripheral blood mononuclear cells (PBMCs), sampled at new diagnosis, from a patient treated with antithyroid drugs. These receptors originate from a female donor with Graves disease.

This clonotype was recorded many times. The chain uses TRBV5-1 and TRBJ1-2; possibly TRBD1 for D (6 bases). There are 15 residues in the CDR3. The V end lost 4 bases, the J end lost 1 base, and 14 bases lay between the germline ends. Germline assignment: CDR1 SGHRS and CDR2 YFSETQ. For the CDR3, the DNA is TGCGCCAGCAGCCGCGGACAGTTAAATAACTATGGCTACACCTTC. Translation: CASSRGQLNNYGYTF.

This clonotype was counted ten times or more. The V and J genes are TRBV7-2 and TRBJ2-2; possibly TRBD1 or TRBD2 for D (5 bases each). CDR1 and CDR2 from the germline V gene are SGHTA and FQGNSA. The CDR3 has 16 amino acids. The V and J ends lost 1 base and 1 base respectively, with 10 bases between them. In nucleotides, the CDR3 is TGTGCCAGCAGCTTAGGAGGGGCAGAGAACACCGGGGAGCTGTTTTTT. This translates into CASSLGGAENTGELFF. Together with reference TRBV7-2 and TRBJ2-2, the CDR3 gives the full variable domain: GAGVSQSPSNKVTEKGKDVELRCDPISGHTALYWYRQSLGQGLEFLIYFQGNSAPDKSGLPSDRFSAERTGGSVSTLTIQRTQQEDSAVYLCASSLGGAENTGELFFGEGSRLTVL.

At least ten counts were recorded for this clonotype. V gene TRBV11-2 combines with J gene TRBJ2-7; D gene uncertain. CDR1 is SGHAT and CDR2 is FQNNGV in the germline V gene. The CDR3 runs to 13 residues. The V and J ends lost 4 bases and 5 bases respectively, with 12 bases between them. The CDR3 reads CASSYGAYDEQYF. The CDR3 coding sequence is TGTGCCAGCAGCTATGGCGCGTACGACGAGCAGTACTTC.

This chain uses TRBV11-2 with TRBJ1-1, with no clear D. This CDR3 spans 16 amino acids. Looked up from germline, CDR1 is SGHAT and CDR2 is FQNNGV. V gave up 0 bases and J gave up 0 bases, with 11 bases separating them. This CDR3 is CASSLEADPMNTEAFF. The CDR3 coding sequence is TGTGCCAGCAGCTTAGAAGCAGACCCCATGAACACTGAAGCTTTCTTT.

This clonotype appeared many times. The chain joins TRBV5-6 to TRBJ2-5; tentative D call: TRBD1 (6 bases). V shed 0 bases and J shed 4 bases, with 16 bases lying between them. CDR3 length: 16 amino acids. Per the germline V gene, CDR1 is SGHDT and CDR2 is YYEEEE. The DNA for the CDR3 is TGTGCCAGCAGCTTGGACAAGACAGGCTGGGGAGAGACCCAGTACTTC. Residues: CASSLDKTGWGETQYF.